The table lists the clone carrying this T cell receptor (beta chain) with a count of one. This sample is part of a study of shared clonotypes between healthy human individuals. The repertoire was sequenced with immunoSEQ multiplex PCR; TCRdb's copy has only in-frame clones and lacks some. Among around 600,000 clones listed, less than 98% were seen once. Germline V gene data show CDR1 as SGHNT and CDR2 as YYREEE (reference sequence). The junction had 5 bases not matched to a gene; V was cut back by 0 bases and J by 6 bases. This CDR3 spans 15 amino acids. V usage is TRBV5-4 and J usage is TRBJ2-1; 8 nucleotides match TRBD1. The sample consisted of naive CD4+ T cells sorted from blood. The sample's subset: CD45RA+ positively selected. This sequence originates from a woman aged 25 to 39 in good health. CDR3 sequence (DNA): TGTGCCAGCAGCTTGGTTGGACAGGGAGGCAATGAGCAGTTCTTC. It is translated as CASSLVGQGGNEQFF. Using reference TRBV5-4 and TRBJ2-1 for the parts outside the CDR3, the full variable domain is ETGVTQSPTHLIKTRGQQVTLRCSSQSGHNTVSWYQQALGQGPQFIFQYYREEENGRGNFPPRFSGLQFPNYSSELNVNALELDDSALYLCASSLVGQGGNEQFFGPGTRLTVL.